This T cell receptor beta chain came from a study of T cell repertoires in cytomegalovirus infection (dated by TCRdb to between 2018 and 2021). Describing the broader study: The HLA type of each donor mattered for the analysis, because public TCR beta signatures pointed to carriage of CMV infection along with the matching HLA type. The research as a whole found: The ex vivo response was dominated by HLA-C-restricted CMV-specific TCR beta clonotypes, which also provided the single most frequent clonotype in two of eight donors. Carriers of CMV infection plus the relevant HLA type were discriminated by the cumulative frequency of public TCR beta family members in the study cohort and in an independent roughly 400-donor cohort.

The sample was run on an Illumina HiSeq 1500. TCRdb reprocessing: public reads trimmed at Q25 with fastp, clones called with MiXCR, in-frame beta chains kept. CDR3 protein duplicates are merged, each entry listing the most common genes and DNA. This sample comprises around 490,000 distinct CDR3 sequences, less than 30% of them detected only once. The top ten clones comprise 13% of the sample. A word on this clonotype: Its recognized antigen is unknown. Base-call qualities are not available, and no considerably larger clone is one nucleotide away.

The sequencing input was PBMCs. The origin of this receptor is a human donor in good health (CMV status not recorded). Some clones in this sample may be carry-over from other donors' samples.

The CDR3 protein: CASSLITRDRMINEQFF. The nucleotide sequence is TGTGCCAGTAGTTTGATAACTCGGGACAGGATGATTAATGAGCAGTTCTTC. The chain links TRBV19 with TRBJ2-1; 8 bases in the middle match TRBD1. CDR1 and CDR2 (LNHDA, SQIVND) derive from the germline V gene (reference sequence). Its CDR3 holds 17 amino acids, cysteine through phenylalanine. The read is trimmed to its CDR3 DNA, 51 bases read in frame from base 1. At the junction V is shortened by 5 bases and J by 7 bases; bases outside the gene matches: 16.